This T cell receptor beta chain was profiled in a study of cytomegalovirus exposure and HLA in healthy donors. The wider study: In a previous analysis, 117 million unique TCR beta sequences were found from 150 million to 200 million T cells. Roughly 80 million unique TCRs from HLA-typed donors made up an early data release.

Findings of the study overall: Later analysis identified several of the most significant clusters that appeared linked to common viral pathogens. Differences between HLA loci emerged in a later analysis of TCR association rates, with DRB1 most and HLA-C fewest.

Concerning this clone: Its antigen remains unidentified.

PCR primers comprised 60 Vbeta and 13 Jbeta primers. Only in-frame clones appear in the TCRdb table, and some are missing; sequencing was by immunoSEQ multiplex PCR. This table holds fewer than 200,000 clones, under 90% found once. The sequence derives from a male donor in good health and CMV-seronegative. The material sequenced was PBMCs.

Here the CDR3 DNA reads TGTGCCAGTAGTTTCGGGACAGGGAATGGGGCTGAAGCTTTCTTT. The encoded protein is CASSFGTGNGAEAFF. The chain couples TRBV19 to TRBJ1-1, with TRBD1 identical over 9 bases. The germline V gene has CDR1 LNHDA and CDR2 SQIVND (reference sequence). J lost 6 bases, V lost 5 bases, and 10 bases had no gene match. CDR3 length equals 15 residues.